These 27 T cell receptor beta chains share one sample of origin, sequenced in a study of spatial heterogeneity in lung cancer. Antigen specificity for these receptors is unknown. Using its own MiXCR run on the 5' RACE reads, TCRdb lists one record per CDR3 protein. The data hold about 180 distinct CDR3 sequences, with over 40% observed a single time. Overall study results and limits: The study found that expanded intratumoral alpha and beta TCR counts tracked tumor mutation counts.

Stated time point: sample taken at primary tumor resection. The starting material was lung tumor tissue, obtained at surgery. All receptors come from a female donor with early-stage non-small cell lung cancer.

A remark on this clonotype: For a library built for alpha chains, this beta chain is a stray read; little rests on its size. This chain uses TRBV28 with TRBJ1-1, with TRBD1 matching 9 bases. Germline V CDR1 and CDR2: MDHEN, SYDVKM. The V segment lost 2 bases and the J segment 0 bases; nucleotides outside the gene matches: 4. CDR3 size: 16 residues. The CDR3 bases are TGTGCCAGCAGTTTAGGGACAGGGTACGTGAACACTGAAGCTTTCTTT. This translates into CASSLGTGYVNTEAFF.

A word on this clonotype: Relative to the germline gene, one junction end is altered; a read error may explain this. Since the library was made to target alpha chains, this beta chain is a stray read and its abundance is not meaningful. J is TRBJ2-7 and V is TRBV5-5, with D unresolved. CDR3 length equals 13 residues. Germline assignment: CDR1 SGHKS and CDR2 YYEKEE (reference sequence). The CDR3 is CASTLENSYEQYF. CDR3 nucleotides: TGTGCCAGCACCTTGGAAAACTCCTACGAGCAGTACTTC.

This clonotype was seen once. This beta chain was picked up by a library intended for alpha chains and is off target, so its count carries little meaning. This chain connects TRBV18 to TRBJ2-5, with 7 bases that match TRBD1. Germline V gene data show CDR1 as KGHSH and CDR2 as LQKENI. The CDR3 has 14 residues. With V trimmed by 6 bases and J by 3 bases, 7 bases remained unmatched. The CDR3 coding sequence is TGTGCCAGCTCCCCCGGGACAGAAGAAGAGACCCAGTACTTC. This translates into CASSPGTEEETQYF.

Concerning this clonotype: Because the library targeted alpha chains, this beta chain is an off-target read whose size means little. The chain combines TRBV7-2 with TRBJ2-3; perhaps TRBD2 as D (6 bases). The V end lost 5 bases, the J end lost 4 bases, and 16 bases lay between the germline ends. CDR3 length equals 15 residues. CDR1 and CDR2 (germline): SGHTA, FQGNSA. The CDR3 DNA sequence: TGTGCCAGCAGCCTGACTAGAGGGACCCCAGATACGCAGTATTTT. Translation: CASSLTRGTPDTQYF.

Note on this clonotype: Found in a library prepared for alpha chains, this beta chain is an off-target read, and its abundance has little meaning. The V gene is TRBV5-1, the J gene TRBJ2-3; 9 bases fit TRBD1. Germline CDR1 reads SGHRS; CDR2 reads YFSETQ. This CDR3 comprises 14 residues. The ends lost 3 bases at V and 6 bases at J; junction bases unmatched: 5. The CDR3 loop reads CASSSSGQGDTQYF. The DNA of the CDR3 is TGCGCCAGCAGCTCGTCGGGACAGGGTGATACGCAGTATTTT.

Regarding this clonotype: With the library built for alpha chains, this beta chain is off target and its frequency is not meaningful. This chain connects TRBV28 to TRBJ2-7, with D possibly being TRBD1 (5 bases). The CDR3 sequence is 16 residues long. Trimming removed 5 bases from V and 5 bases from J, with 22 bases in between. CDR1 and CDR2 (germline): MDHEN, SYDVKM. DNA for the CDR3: TGTGCCAGCAGTCCACCGGCGGCAGGGAAAGGTAACGAGCAGTACTTC. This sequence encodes CASSPPAAGKGNEQYF.

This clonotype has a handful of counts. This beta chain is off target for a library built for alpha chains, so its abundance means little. The CDR3 bases are TGTGCCAGCACATTGGCCGGGACAGGATACGAGCAGTACTTC. This codes for CASTLAGTGYEQYF. The V and J genes are TRBV5-5 and TRBJ2-7, with 8 positions matching TRBD1. V gave up 6 bases and J gave up 4 bases; unmatched junction bases: 9. Germline V gene data show CDR1 as SGHKS and CDR2 as YYEKEE (reference sequence). The length of the CDR3 is 14 residues.

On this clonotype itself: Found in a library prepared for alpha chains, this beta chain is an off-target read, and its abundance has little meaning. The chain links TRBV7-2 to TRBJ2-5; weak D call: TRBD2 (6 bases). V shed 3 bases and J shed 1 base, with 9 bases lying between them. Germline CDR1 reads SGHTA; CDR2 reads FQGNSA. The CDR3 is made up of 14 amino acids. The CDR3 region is CASSFQGGQETQYF. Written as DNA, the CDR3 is TGTGCCAGCAGCTTCCAGGGAGGCCAAGAGACCCAGTACTTC. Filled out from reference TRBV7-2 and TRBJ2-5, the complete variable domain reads GAGVSQSPSNKVTEKGKDVELRCDPISGHTALYWYRQSLGQGLEFLIYFQGNSAPDKSGLPSDRFSAERTGGSVSTLTIQRTQQEDSAVYLCASSFQGGQETQYFGPGTRLLVL.

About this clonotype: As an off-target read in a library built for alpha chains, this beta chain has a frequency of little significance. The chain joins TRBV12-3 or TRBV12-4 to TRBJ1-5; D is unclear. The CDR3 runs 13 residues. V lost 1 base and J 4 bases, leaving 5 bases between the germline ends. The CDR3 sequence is CASSLVRNQPQHF. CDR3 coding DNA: TGTGCCAGCAGTTTAGTCAGAAATCAGCCCCAGCATTTT.

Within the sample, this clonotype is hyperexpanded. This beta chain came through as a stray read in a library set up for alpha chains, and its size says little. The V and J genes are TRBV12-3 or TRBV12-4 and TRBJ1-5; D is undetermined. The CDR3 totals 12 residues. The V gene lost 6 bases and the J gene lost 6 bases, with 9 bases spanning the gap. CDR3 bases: TGTGCCAGCAGCCTCGGTCCTCAGCCCCAGCATTTT. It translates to CASSLGPQPQHF.

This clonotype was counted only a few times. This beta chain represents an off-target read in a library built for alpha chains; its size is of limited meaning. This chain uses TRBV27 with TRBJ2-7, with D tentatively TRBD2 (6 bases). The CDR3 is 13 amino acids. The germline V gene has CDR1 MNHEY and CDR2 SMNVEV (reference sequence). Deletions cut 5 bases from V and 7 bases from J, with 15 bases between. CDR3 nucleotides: TGTGCCAGCAGTCCGACTGGAGCGGGTGAGCAGTACTTC. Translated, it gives CASSPTGAGEQYF.

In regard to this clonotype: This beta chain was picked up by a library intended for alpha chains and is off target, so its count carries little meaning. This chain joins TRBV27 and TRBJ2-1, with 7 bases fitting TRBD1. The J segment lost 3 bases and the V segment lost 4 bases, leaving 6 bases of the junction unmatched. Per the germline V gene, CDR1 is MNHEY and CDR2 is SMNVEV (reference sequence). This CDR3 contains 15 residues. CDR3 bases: TGTGCCAGCAGTTCCCGGGACAGAGGCTACAATGAGCAGTTCTTC. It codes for CASSSRDRGYNEQFF.

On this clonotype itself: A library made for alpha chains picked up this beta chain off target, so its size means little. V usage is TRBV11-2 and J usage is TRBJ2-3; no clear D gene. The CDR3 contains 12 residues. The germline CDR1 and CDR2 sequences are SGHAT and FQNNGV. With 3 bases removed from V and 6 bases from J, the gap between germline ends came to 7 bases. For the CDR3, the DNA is TGTGCCAGCAGCTTTTCATGGGATACGCAGTATTTT. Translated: CASSFSWDTQYF.

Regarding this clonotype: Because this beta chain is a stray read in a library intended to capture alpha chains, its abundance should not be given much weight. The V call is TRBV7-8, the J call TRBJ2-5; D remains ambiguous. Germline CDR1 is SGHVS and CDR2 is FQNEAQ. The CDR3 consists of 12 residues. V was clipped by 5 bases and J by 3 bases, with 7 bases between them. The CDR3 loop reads CASSLREETQYF. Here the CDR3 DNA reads TGTGCCAGCAGCCTGAGAGAAGAGACCCAGTACTTC.

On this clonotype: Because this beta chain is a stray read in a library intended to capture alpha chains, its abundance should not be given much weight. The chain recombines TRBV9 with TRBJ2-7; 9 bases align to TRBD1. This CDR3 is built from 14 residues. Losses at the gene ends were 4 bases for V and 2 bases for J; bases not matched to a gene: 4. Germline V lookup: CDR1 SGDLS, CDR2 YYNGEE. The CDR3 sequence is CASSRDRAPYEQYF. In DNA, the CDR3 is TGTGCCAGCAGCCGGGACAGGGCCCCCTACGAGCAGTACTTC.

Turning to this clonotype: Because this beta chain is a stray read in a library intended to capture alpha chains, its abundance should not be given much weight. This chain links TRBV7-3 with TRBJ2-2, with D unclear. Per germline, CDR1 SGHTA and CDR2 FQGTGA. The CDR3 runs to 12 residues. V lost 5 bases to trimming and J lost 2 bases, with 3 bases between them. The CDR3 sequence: CASSLNTGELFF. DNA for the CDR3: TGTGCCAGCAGCCTAAACACCGGGGAGCTGTTTTTT.

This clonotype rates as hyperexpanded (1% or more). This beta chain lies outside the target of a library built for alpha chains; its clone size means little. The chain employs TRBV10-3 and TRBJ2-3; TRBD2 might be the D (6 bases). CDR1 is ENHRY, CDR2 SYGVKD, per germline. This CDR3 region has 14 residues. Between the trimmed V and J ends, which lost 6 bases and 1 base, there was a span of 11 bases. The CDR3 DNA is TGTGCCATCAGGGGGGGTAGCGGCACAGATACGCAGTATTTT. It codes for CAIRGGSGTDTQYF.

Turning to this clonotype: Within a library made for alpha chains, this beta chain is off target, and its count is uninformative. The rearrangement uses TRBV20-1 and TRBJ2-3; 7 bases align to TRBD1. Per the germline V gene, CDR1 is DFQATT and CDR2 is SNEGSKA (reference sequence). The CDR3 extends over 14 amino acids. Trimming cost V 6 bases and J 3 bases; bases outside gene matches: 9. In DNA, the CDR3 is TGCAGTGCCCCCCGACAGGGTCGAACAGATACGCAGTATTTT. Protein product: CSAPRQGRTDTQYF.

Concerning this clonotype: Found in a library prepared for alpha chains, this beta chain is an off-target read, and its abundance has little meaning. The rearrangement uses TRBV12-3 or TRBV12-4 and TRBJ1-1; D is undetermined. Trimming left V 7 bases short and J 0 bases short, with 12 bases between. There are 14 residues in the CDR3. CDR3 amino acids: CASNFLGLNTEAFF. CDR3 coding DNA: TGTGCCAGCAACTTCCTAGGGCTGAACACTGAAGCTTTCTTT.

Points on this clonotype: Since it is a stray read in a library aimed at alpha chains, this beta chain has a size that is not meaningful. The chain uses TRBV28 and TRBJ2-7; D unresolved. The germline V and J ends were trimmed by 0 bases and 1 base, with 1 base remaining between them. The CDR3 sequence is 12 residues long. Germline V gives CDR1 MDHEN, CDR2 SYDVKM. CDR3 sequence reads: CASSLWSYEQYF. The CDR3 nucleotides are TGTGCCAGCAGTTTATGGTCCTACGAGCAGTACTTC. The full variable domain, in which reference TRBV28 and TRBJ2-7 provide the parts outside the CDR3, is DVKVTQSSRYLVKRTGEKVFLECVQDMDHENMFWYRQDPGLGLRLIYFSYDVKMKEKGDIPEGYSVSREKKERFSLILESASTNQTSMYLCASSLWSYEQYFGPGTRLTVT.

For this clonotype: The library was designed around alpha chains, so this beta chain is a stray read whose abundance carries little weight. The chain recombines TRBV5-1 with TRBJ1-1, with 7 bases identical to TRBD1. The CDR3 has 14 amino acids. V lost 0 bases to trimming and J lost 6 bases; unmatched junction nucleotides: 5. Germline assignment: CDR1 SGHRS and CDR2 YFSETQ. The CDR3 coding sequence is TGCGCCAGCAGCTTGGATGGACAGGTTGCTGAAGCTTTCTTT. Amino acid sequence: CASSLDGQVAEAFF.

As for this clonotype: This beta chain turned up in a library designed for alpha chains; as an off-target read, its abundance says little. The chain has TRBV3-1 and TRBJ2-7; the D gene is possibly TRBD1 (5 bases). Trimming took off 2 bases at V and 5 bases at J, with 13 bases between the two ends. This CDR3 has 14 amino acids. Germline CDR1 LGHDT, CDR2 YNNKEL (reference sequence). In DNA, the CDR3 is TGTGCCAGCAGCCAACCGGCAGGGAACAACGAGCAGTACTTC. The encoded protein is CASSQPAGNNEQYF.

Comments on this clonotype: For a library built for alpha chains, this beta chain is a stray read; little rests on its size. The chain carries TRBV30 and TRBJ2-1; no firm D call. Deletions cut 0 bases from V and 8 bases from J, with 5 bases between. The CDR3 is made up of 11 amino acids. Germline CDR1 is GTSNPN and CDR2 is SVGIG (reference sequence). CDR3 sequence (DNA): TGTGCCTGGAGTGTCCCCCATGAGCAGTTCTTC. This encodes CAWSVPHEQFF.

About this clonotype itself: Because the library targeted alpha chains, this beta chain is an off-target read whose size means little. The CDR3 nucleotides read TGTGCCAGCAGCCTACAGGTCGGCTACACCTTC. Protein sequence: CASSLQVGYTF. The chain combines TRBV5-6 with TRBJ1-2; D might be TRBD1 (5 bases). Trimming took off 4 bases at V and 8 bases at J, with 9 bases between the two ends. Per germline, CDR1 SGHDT and CDR2 YYEEEE. This CDR3 is 11 amino acids long.

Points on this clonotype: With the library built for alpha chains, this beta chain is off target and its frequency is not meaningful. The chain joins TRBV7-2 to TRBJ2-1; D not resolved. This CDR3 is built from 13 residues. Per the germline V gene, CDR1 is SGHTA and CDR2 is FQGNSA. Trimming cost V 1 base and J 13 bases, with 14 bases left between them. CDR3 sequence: CASSLEVSRPQFF. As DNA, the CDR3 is TGTGCCAGCAGCTTAGAAGTTTCGCGACCTCAGTTCTTC.

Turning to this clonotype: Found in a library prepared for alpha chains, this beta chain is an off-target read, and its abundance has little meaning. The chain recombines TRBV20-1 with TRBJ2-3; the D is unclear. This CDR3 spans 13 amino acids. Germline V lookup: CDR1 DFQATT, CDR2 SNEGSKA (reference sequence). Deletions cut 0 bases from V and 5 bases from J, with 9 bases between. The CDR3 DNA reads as TGCAGTGCTAGAGAGGTGACACGAGATACGCAGTATTTT. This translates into CSAREVTRDTQYF.

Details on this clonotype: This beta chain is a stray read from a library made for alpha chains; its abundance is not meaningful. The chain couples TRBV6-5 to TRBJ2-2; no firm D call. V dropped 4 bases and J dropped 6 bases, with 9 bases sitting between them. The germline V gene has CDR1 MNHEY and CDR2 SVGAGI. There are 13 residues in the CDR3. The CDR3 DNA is TGTGCCAGCAGTTTTCGTCCCCCCGGGGAGCTGTTTTTT. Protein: CASSFRPPGELFF.